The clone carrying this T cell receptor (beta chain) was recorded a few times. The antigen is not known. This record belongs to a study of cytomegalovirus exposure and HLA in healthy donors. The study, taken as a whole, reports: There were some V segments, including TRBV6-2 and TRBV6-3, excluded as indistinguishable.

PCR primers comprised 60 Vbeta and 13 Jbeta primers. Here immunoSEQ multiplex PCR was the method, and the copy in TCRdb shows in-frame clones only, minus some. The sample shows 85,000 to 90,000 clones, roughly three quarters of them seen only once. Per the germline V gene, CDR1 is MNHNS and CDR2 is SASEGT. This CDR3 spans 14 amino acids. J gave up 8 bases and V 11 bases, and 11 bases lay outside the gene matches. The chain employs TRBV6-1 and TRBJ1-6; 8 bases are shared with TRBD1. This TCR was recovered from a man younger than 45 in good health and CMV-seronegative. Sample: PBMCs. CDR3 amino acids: CAGSDRGMDSPLHF. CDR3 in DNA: TGTGCCGGGTCCGACAGGGGAATGGATTCACCCCTCCACTTT.